This TCR beta chain was sequenced during a study of blood T cell repertoires in COVID-19. At the level of the study: The study drew acute and convalescent COVID-19 samples from the United States, Italy and Spain. In each case, the material was cDNA or gDNA derived from T cells, B-cell-depleted T cells, or PBMCs.

Original data processing: It was from reference gene primer amplification that nucleated cell counts were estimated. Libraries were prepared by immunoSEQ multiplex PCR; TCRdb keeps only in-frame clonotypes and omits some of them. For V, J and clone size, that table is used; D and trimming come from the DNA. The sample has around 100,000 clones; over 85% are singletons. Sequences were obtained from peripheral blood. This TCR derives from a man in his 70s with acute or convalescent COVID-19.

CDR3 bases: TGTGCCAGCAGCGCGGGACAGGGCTACAATCAGCCCCAGCATTTT. It yields the protein CASSAGQGYNQPQHF. V usage is TRBV9 and J usage is TRBJ1-5; 9 positions match TRBD1. The CDR3 length is 15 residues. Trimming at V came to 3 bases and at J to 3 bases, leaving 4 bases not matched to a gene. The germline CDR1 and CDR2 sequences are SGDLS and YYNGEE.